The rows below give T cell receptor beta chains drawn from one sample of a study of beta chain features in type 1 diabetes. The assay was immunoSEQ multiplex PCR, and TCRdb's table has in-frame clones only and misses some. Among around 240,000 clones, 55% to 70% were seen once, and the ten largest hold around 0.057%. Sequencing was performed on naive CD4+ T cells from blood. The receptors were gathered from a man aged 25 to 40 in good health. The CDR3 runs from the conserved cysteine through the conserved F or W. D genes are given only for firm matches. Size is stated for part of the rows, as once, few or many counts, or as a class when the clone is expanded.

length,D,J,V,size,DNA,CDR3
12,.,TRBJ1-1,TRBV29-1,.,TGCAGCGTCGCACAGGGGAACACTGAAGCTTTCTTT,CSVAQGNTEAFF
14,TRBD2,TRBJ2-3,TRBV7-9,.,TGTGCCAGCAGCCCACGACTAGCGGTAGATACGCAGTATTTT,CASSPRLAVDTQYF
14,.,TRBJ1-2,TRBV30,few,TGTGCCTGGAGTGGAGGACTCAAAAACTATGGCTACACCTTC,CAWSGGLKNYGYTF
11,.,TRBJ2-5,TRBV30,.,TGTGCCTGGAGTGTAGGAGAGACCCAGTACTTC,CAWSVGETQYF
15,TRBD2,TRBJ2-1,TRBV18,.,TGTGCCAGCTCCCCCACTAGCGGGAGTGGGAATGAGCAGTTCTTC,CASSPTSGSGNEQFF
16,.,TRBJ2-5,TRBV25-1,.,TGTGCCAGCAGTGAAGGAGGCAGGGGATTCTTAGAGACCCAGTACTTC,CASSEGGRGFLETQYF
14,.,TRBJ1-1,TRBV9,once,TGTGCCAGCAGCGTCGGGACACTTAACACTGAAGCTTTCTTT,CASSVGTLNTEAFF
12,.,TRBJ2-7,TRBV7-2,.,TGTGCCAGCACAGTAGGGAGCTACGAGCAGTACTTC,CASTVGSYEQYF
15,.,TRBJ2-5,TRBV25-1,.,TGTGCCAGCAGAAGACAGGAGACTTTTGAAGAGACCCAGTACTTC,CASRRQETFEETQYF
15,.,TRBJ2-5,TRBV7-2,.,TGTGCCAGCAGCTTAGAGTTCACAGGGACAGAGACCCAGTACTTC,CASSLEFTGTETQYF
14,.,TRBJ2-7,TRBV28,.,TGTGCCAGCGTAGGGCACCTTCATGGGGCCGAGCAGTACTTC,CASVGHLHGAEQYF
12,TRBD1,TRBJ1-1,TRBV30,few,TGTGCCTGGACAGGGGGAAACACTGAAGCTTTCTTT,CAWTGGNTEAFF
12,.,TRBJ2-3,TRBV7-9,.,TGTGCCAGCAGCTCTAGCACAGATACGCAGTATTTT,CASSSSTDTQYF
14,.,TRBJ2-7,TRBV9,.,TGTGCCAGCAGCGTAGGTGGTAGCATCGACGAGCAGTACTTC,CASSVGGSIDEQYF
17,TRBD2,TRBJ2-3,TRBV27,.,TGTGCCAGCAGTTTATTGTCTAGCGGGACTAGCACAGATACGCAGTATTTT,CASSLLSSGTSTDTQYF
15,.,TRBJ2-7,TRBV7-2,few,TGTGCCAGCAGCTTAGTTGGCATCTCTGACAACGAGCAGTACTTC,CASSLVGISDNEQYF
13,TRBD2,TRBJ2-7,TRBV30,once,TGTGCCTGGAGCCCTCGATCTAGCGGGGGGCCACACTTC,CAWSPRSSGGPHF
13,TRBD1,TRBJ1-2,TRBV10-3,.,TGTGCCATCAACCCGACAGGGGAAACCGGCTACACCTTC,CAINPTGETGYTF
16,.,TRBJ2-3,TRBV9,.,TGTGCCAGCAGCGTACTCGGGCCGGGGCTTTTCAATACGCAGTATTTT,CASSVLGPGLFNTQYF
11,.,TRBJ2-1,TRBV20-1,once,TGCAGTGCTCAAGAGGGAGATGAGCAGTTCTTC,CSAQEGDEQFF
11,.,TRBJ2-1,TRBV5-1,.,TGCGCCAGCAGCTTGAATAATGAGCAGTTCTTC,CASSLNNEQFF
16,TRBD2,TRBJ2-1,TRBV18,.,TGTGCCAGCTCACCTAGGCTAGCGGATATGACCCGTGAGCAGTTCTTC,CASSPRLADMTREQFF
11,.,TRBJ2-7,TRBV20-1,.,TGCAGTGCTACCATTTCCTACGAGCAGTACTTC,CSATISYEQYF
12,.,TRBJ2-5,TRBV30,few,TGTGCCTGGAGACGTAACCAAGAGACCCAGTACTTC,CAWRRNQETQYF
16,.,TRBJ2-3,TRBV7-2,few,TGTGCCAGCAGCTTAGATAGCGGTAGAATTGGGGATACGCAGTATTTT,CASSLDSGRIGDTQYF
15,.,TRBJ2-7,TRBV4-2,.,TGTGCCAGCAGCCAAGATGGTGAGAGCTCCTACGAGCAGTACTTC,CASSQDGESSYEQYF
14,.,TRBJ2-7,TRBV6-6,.,TGTGCCAGCAGTTACCCCGTAAGAGGATACGAGCAGTACTTC,CASSYPVRGYEQYF
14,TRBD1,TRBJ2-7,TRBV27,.,TGTGCCAGCAGTTCCCCCACAGGGGGCCACGAGCAGTACTTC,CASSSPTGGHEQYF
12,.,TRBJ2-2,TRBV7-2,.,TGTGCCAGCAGCCTAGAGACCGGGGAGCTGTTTTTT,CASSLETGELFF
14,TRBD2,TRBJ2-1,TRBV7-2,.,TGTGCCAGCAGCACTAGCGGCCCGGTAAATGAGCAGTTCTTC,CASSTSGPVNEQFF
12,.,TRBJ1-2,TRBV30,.,TGTGCCTGGGCAGGCCTTAACTATGGCTACACCTTC,CAWAGLNYGYTF
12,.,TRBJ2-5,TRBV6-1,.,TGTGCCAGCAGTGAAAATTGGGAGACCCAGTACTTC,CASSENWETQYF
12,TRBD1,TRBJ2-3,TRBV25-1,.,TGTGCCAGCACCCACACGGGACAGGATAGGTATTTT,CASTHTGQDRYF
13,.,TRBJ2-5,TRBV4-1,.,TGCGCCAGCAGCCAGAATAGACAAGAGACCCAGTACTTC,CASSQNRQETQYF
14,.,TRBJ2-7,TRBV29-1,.,TGCAACCTTACCTTTGGCCAGACCACCCACGAGCAGTACTTC,CNLTFGQTTHEQYF
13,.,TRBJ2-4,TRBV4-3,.,TGCGCCAGCAGCCAAGAGGCCAAAAACATTCAGTACTTC,CASSQEAKNIQYF
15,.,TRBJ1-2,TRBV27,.,TGTGCCAGCAGTCCCCGGCCGCTCCTGAACTATGGCTACACCTTC,CASSPRPLLNYGYTF
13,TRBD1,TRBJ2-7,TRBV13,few,TGTGCCAGCAGCAGAGGGACAGCCTACGAGCAGTACTTC,CASSRGTAYEQYF
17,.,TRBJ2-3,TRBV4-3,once,TGCGCCAGCAGCCAAGATGGAGAGGGCGGGGGCCCCGATACGCAGTATTTT,CASSQDGEGGGPDTQYF
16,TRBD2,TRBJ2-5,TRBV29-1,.,TGCAGCGCCGGAGGGTCTAGCGGGAGTTCGGGGGAGACCCAGTACTTC,CSAGGSSGSSGETQYF
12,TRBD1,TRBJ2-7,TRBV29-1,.,TGCAGCGCTCGGGACAGAAACTACGAGCAGTACTTC,CSARDRNYEQYF
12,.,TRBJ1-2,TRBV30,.,TGTGCCTGGAGTTCGGACGACTATGGCTACACCTTC,CAWSSDDYGYTF
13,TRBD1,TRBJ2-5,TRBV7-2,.,TGTGCCAGCAGCTTCGACAGGGAAGAGACCCAGTACTTC,CASSFDREETQYF
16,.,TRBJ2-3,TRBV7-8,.,TGTGCCAGCAGCTTAGGGACGGGGCGGGGTACAGATACGCAGTATTTT,CASSLGTGRGTDTQYF
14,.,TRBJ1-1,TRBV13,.,TGTGCCAGCAGCTCTGGAGGGCAGAACACTGAAGCTTTCTTT,CASSSGGQNTEAFF
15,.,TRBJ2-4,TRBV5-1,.,TGCGCCAGCGCACAATCAGGTGGATCAAAAAACATTCAGTACTTC,CASAQSGGSKNIQYF
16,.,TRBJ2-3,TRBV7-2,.,TGTGCCAGCAGCGCCATCAACTTGGTAGGCACAGATACGCAGTATTTT,CASSAINLVGTDTQYF
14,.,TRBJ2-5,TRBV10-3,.,TGTGCCATCAGCCAAGGAGGCCTCATAGAGACCCAGTACTTC,CAISQGGLIETQYF
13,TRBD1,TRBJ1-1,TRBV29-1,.,TGCAGCGCCAAGGGGGCAGGGGACACTGAAGCTTTCTTT,CSAKGAGDTEAFF
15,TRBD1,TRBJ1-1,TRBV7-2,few,TGTGCCAGCAGCAGCGGCAGGGGGGCGAACACTGAAGCTTTCTTT,CASSSGRGANTEAFF
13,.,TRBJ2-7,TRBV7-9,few,TGTGCCAGCAGCGGAGGGGGGCCCGGCGAGCAGTACTTC,CASSGGGPGEQYF